A selection of T cell receptor beta chains follows, all from one sample in a study of cytomegalovirus exposure and HLA in healthy donors. Here immunoSEQ multiplex PCR was the method, and the copy in TCRdb shows in-frame clones only, minus some. The sample contains around 110,000 clones, 50% to 65% of which appear only once. The sequenced material came from PBMCs. The receptors come from a woman in her forties in good health and CMV-seropositive. CDR3s include the opening cysteine and the closing phenylalanine or tryptophan. D genes are given only for firm matches. Some rows mark clone size as missing; the rest say once, few, many or name a class of expanded clone.

J gene: TRBJ1-2
V gene: TRBV7-2
D gene: TRBD1
clone size: .
CDR3 protein: CASSAGTGSNYGYTF
CDR3 DNA: TGTGCCAGCAGCGCCGGGACAGGGAGCAACTATGGCTACACCTTC

J gene: TRBJ2-7
V gene: TRBV2
D gene: .
clone size: .
CDR3 protein: CASRGTAYEQYF
CDR3 DNA: TGTGCCAGCAGGGGGACTGCCTACGAGCAGTACTTC

J gene: TRBJ2-1
V gene: TRBV7-9
D gene: .
clone size: .
CDR3 protein: CASSLASSYNEQFF
CDR3 DNA: TGTGCCAGCAGCTTAGCCAGTTCTTACAATGAGCAGTTCTTC

J gene: TRBJ1-1
V gene: TRBV25-1
D gene: TRBD1
clone size: .
CDR3 protein: CASSERQGKGTEAFF
CDR3 DNA: TGTGCCAGCAGTGAACGACAGGGGAAGGGCACTGAAGCTTTCTTT

J gene: TRBJ1-5
V gene: TRBV28
D gene: TRBD1
clone size: .
CDR3 protein: CASRLTGGQPQHF
CDR3 DNA: TGTGCCAGCAGGTTAACAGGGGGCCAGCCCCAGCATTTT

J gene: TRBJ2-3
V gene: TRBV11-1
D gene: .
clone size: .
CDR3 protein: CASSLTGVDTQYF
CDR3 DNA: TGTGCCAGCAGCTTGACGGGAGTGGATACGCAGTATTTT

J gene: TRBJ2-7
V gene: TRBV7-2
D gene: .
clone size: .
CDR3 protein: CASSQGQGLAYEQYF
CDR3 DNA: TGTGCCAGCAGTCAAGGGCAGGGTCTCGCCTACGAGCAGTACTTC

J gene: TRBJ2-1
V gene: TRBV28
D gene: TRBD2
clone size: .
CDR3 protein: CASSPGGEQFF
CDR3 DNA: TGTGCCAGCAGTCCGGGGGGTGAGCAGTTCTTC

J gene: TRBJ2-1
V gene: TRBV7-9
D gene: .
clone size: once
CDR3 protein: CASSSIGGVFF
CDR3 DNA: TGTGCCAGCAGCTCAATCGGCGGGGTGTTCTTC

J gene: TRBJ1-2
V gene: TRBV4-1
D gene: .
clone size: .
CDR3 protein: CASSPTHYGDYGYTF
CDR3 DNA: TGCGCCAGCAGCCCCACTCACTACGGGGACTATGGCTACACCTTC

J gene: TRBJ1-1
V gene: TRBV5-6
D gene: .
clone size: .
CDR3 protein: CASSQRTANTEAFF
CDR3 DNA: TGTGCCAGCAGCCAACGGACAGCGAACACTGAAGCTTTCTTT

J gene: TRBJ1-3
V gene: TRBV9
D gene: .
clone size: .
CDR3 protein: CASSSVGGADSGNTIYF
CDR3 DNA: TGTGCCAGCAGCTCAGTGGGGGGGGCCGACTCTGGAAACACCATATATTTT

J gene: TRBJ2-7
V gene: TRBV19
D gene: TRBD2
clone size: .
CDR3 protein: CASSISGSNEQYF
CDR3 DNA: TGTGCCAGTAGTATCAGCGGGAGTAACGAGCAGTACTTC

J gene: TRBJ1-5
V gene: TRBV7-9
D gene: .
clone size: .
CDR3 protein: CSSSFPNQPQHF
CDR3 DNA: TGTTCCAGCAGCTTCCCGAATCAGCCCCAGCATTTT

J gene: TRBJ1-2
V gene: TRBV29-1
D gene: .
clone size: .
CDR3 protein: CSERVQLDGYTF
CDR3 DNA: TGCAGCGAACGAGTACAGCTCGATGGCTACACCTTC

J gene: TRBJ2-3
V gene: TRBV2
D gene: TRBD2
clone size: .
CDR3 protein: CASSDRLASDTQYF
CDR3 DNA: TGTGCCAGCAGTGATAGACTAGCCTCAGATACGCAGTATTTT

J gene: TRBJ1-4
V gene: TRBV18
D gene: TRBD1
clone size: few
CDR3 protein: CASSPPGQSNEKLFF
CDR3 DNA: TGTGCCAGCTCACCGCCGGGACAGAGTAATGAAAAACTGTTTTTT

J gene: TRBJ2-7
V gene: TRBV27
D gene: TRBD2
clone size: .
CDR3 protein: CASSLRGGRNEQYF
CDR3 DNA: TGTGCCAGCAGTTTACGCGGGGGGCGAAACGAGCAGTACTTC

J gene: TRBJ1-3
V gene: TRBV2
D gene: .
clone size: .
CDR3 protein: CASSEELQRNTIYF
CDR3 DNA: TGTGCCAGCAGTGAAGAGTTGCAGAGAAACACCATATATTTT

J gene: TRBJ1-5
V gene: TRBV4-2
D gene: .
clone size: .
CDR3 protein: CASSLRGQPQHF
CDR3 DNA: TGTGCCAGCAGCCTGAGAGGTCAGCCCCAGCATTTT

J gene: TRBJ1-2
V gene: TRBV2
D gene: TRBD1
clone size: .
CDR3 protein: CASSTQGNYGYTF
CDR3 DNA: TGTGCCAGCAGTACACAGGGGAACTATGGCTACACCTTC

J gene: TRBJ2-5
V gene: TRBV29-1
D gene: TRBD2
clone size: .
CDR3 protein: CSAIGLAGLQETQYF
CDR3 DNA: TGCAGCGCAATCGGACTAGCGGGGCTCCAAGAGACCCAGTACTTC

J gene: TRBJ2-7
V gene: TRBV9
D gene: .
clone size: .
CDR3 protein: CASSAQGFSYEQYF
CDR3 DNA: TGTGCCAGCAGCGCCCAGGGATTCTCCTACGAGCAGTACTTC

J gene: TRBJ1-1
V gene: TRBV5-5
D gene: .
clone size: .
CDR3 protein: CASSSAPYRNTEAFF
CDR3 DNA: TGTGCCAGCAGCTCGGCCCCGTACAGGAACACTGAAGCTTTCTTT

J gene: TRBJ2-1
V gene: TRBV7-3
D gene: .
clone size: .
CDR3 protein: CASSLEQTNNEQFF
CDR3 DNA: TGTGCCAGCAGCTTAGAACAGACCAACAATGAGCAGTTCTTC

J gene: TRBJ1-2
V gene: TRBV18
D gene: .
clone size: .
CDR3 protein: CASSLSVRDGYTF
CDR3 DNA: TGTGCCAGCTCACTCTCCGTCCGGGATGGCTACACCTTC

J gene: TRBJ2-1
V gene: TRBV9
D gene: .
clone size: .
CDR3 protein: CASSAGLYNEQFF
CDR3 DNA: TGTGCCAGCAGCGCGGGACTTTACAATGAGCAGTTCTTC

J gene: TRBJ2-7
V gene: TRBV11-2
D gene: .
clone size: .
CDR3 protein: CASSLASTEIYEQYF
CDR3 DNA: TGTGCCAGCAGCCTCGCTAGCACCGAGATTTACGAGCAGTACTTC

J gene: TRBJ1-3
V gene: TRBV20-1
D gene: .
clone size: .
CDR3 protein: CSASLGNTIYF
CDR3 DNA: TGCAGTGCGTCACTCGGAAACACCATATATTTT

J gene: TRBJ2-3
V gene: TRBV4-1
D gene: .
clone size: .
CDR3 protein: CASSRDYTDTQYF
CDR3 DNA: TGCGCCAGCAGCCGTGACTACACAGATACGCAGTATTTT